Listed below are T cell receptor beta chains from one sample, sequenced in a study of Ad26.COV2.S vaccination and SARS-CoV-2 variants. This table comes from immunoSEQ multiplex PCR, and its TCRdb copy is limited to in-frame clones, with some not included. The sample has around 320,000 clones, about nine tenths seen once; the top ten hold roughly 3.1%. The starting material was peripheral blood, obtained in a trial of Ad26.COV2.S vaccine versus placebo. These receptors were obtained from a person aged 18-65 years who received the Ad26.COV2.S COVID-19 vaccine or a placebo. Both conserved end residues are part of each CDR3. The D gene is left open where the match is weak. Clone size appears in some rows only: once, few, many, or a class for an expanded clone.

clone size | J gene | D gene | V gene | CDR3 DNA | CDR3 protein
once | TRBJ2-7 | TRBD1 | TRBV2 | TGTGCCAGCAGTGAAGTTTTAGACAGGGGGGATTTATACGAGCAGTACTTC | CASSEVLDRGDLYEQYF
- | TRBJ1-2 | - | TRBV30 | TGTGCCTGGAGTGCTAGCGCGTATGGCTACACCTTC | CAWSASAYGYTF
- | TRBJ1-2 | - | TRBV19 | TGTGCCAGTAAGGCAGGGCAGAGTGGAACGGGAGACACCTTC | CASKAGQSGTGDTF
- | TRBJ1-5 | - | TRBV6-4 | TGTGCCAGCAGTGAGGTAGGGGGGAGTCAGCCCCAGCATTTT | CASSEVGGSQPQHF
- | TRBJ2-1 | TRBD2 | TRBV12-5 | TGTGCTAGTGGATTAGAGCGGGGGGGCCACAATGAGCAGTTCTTC | CASGLERGGHNEQFF
- | TRBJ1-6 | - | TRBV5-1 | TGCGCCAGCAGCTCTGGTTTGGTCGGGTTAAGGTCACCCCTCCACTTT | CASSSGLVGLRSPLHF
- | TRBJ2-2 | - | TRBV7-2 | TGTGCCAGCAGCTTAGTACTCCCGAGGCTGGACGGGGAGCTGTTTTTT | CASSLVLPRLDGELFF
- | TRBJ1-3 | - | TRBV30 | TGTGCCTGGAGGCCACAGAGCTCTGGAAACACCATATATTTT | CAWRPQSSGNTIYF
- | TRBJ1-1 | - | TRBV7-9 | TGTGCCAGTGGGGCTAGGGGCCGAACTGAAGCTTTCTTT | CASGARGRTEAFF
- | TRBJ1-1 | - | TRBV4-1 | TGCGCCAGCAGCCAAGGAGTACACTCGAACACTGAAGCTTTCTTT | CASSQGVHSNTEAFF
- | TRBJ1-1 | - | TRBV18 | TGTGCCAGCTCACCAAGGGCAGGCAACACTGAAGCTTTCTTT | CASSPRAGNTEAFF
- | TRBJ1-1 | - | TRBV3-1/TRBV3-2 | TGTGCCAGCAGCGCAGGGGCCACTGAAGCTTTCTTT | CASSAGATEAFF
- | TRBJ1-2 | - | TRBV6-7 | TGTGCCAGCAGGGCCGCAAGGGTTAGGGATGGCTACACCTTC | CASRAARVRDGYTF
- | TRBJ2-5 | - | TRBV5-1 | TGCGCCAGCAGCTTGGACATACCCCGGGAGACCCAGTACTTC | CASSLDIPRETQYF
- | TRBJ1-1 | TRBD1 | TRBV2 | TGTGCCAGCAGTCCCCGACAGGGAGGGGAAGCTTTCTTT | CASSPRQGGEAFF
- | TRBJ2-1 | - | TRBV5-1 | TGCGCCAGCAGCTTGGGGTTACGTTTGGGCGCCAATGAGCAGTTCTTC | CASSLGLRLGANEQFF
- | TRBJ2-7 | - | TRBV5-1 | TGCGCCAGCAGCTTTGACAGTTACGAGCAGTACTTC | CASSFDSYEQYF
- | TRBJ1-6 | TRBD1 | TRBV27 | TGTGCCAGCAGCCCCGACAGGGGACGGGGAAATTCACCCCTCCACTTT | CASSPDRGRGNSPLHF
- | TRBJ2-2 | TRBD2 | TRBV9 | TGTGCCAGCAGCCGAAAAGGACTAGCGGGGGGGCCGACCGGGGAGCTGTTTTTT | CASSRKGLAGGPTGELFF
once | TRBJ2-3 | - | TRBV6-1 | TGTGCCAGCAGTGAATCGGACGTAACGCAGTATTTT | CASSESDVTQYF
- | TRBJ2-1 | - | TRBV9 | TGTGCCAGCAGCGTAGCTCAGGGGGGCAATGAGCAGTTCTTC | CASSVAQGGNEQFF
- | TRBJ2-5 | TRBD2 | TRBV6-5 | TGTGCCAGCAGCAGCGGGGGGGCGAAAGAGACCCAGTACTTC | CASSSGGAKETQYF
- | TRBJ2-7 | - | TRBV24-1 | TGTGCCACCAGTGCGGGGCCGTTGAACGAGCAGTACTTC | CATSAGPLNEQYF
- | TRBJ1-3 | - | TRBV7-9 | TGTGCCAGCAGCTTAGCCCGGGGTGGGAGGACTGTCTCTGGAAACACCATATATTTT | CASSLARGGRTVSGNTIYF
- | TRBJ2-7 | - | TRBV14 | TGTGCCAGCAGCCAAGTTAAGGGGCGAGCCGAGCAGTACTTC | CASSQVKGRAEQYF
- | TRBJ1-1 | - | TRBV27 | TGTGCCACCAAAACGGACAGAGAAGCTTTCTTT | CATKTDREAFF
- | TRBJ2-7 | - | TRBV27 | TGTGCCACCCAGGTCGGGACCTTCGGCGAGCAGTACTTC | CATQVGTFGEQYF